Detailed here is one T cell receptor (beta chain). Its target is not known. This entry is derived from a study of T cell repertoires in cytomegalovirus infection. One entry per CDR3 protein results from TCRdb running MiXCR on the reads. Of about 700,000 distinct CDR3 sequences in the sample, around a third are singletons; the top ten hold roughly 18%. Germline V gene lookup returns CDR1 LGHNA and CDR2 YSLEER. The CDR3 totals 18 residues. With 4 bases removed from V and 0 bases from J, the gap between germline ends came to 19 bases. V is TRBV4-3 and J is TRBJ2-1, with D possibly TRBD2 on 7 matching bases. This receptor was obtained from a human donor in good health (CMV status not recorded). Some clones in this sample may be carry-over from other donors' samples. The sequences come from cultured PBMCs, collected from culture after CMV antigen stimulation. CDR3 sequence: CASSLHGGRGDSYNEQFF. The CDR3 region has the DNA TGCGCCAGCAGCCTCCACGGGGGGAGGGGGGACTCCTACAATGAGCAGTTCTTC.